This T cell receptor beta chain was identified in a study of T cells in tuberculosis. The wider study: IGRA-negative adolescents, IGRA-positive adolescents with latent tuberculosis and adults with active tuberculosis formed this South African cohort.

This CDR3 spans 14 amino acids. V was shortened by 5 bases and J by 3 bases, with 11 bases between the two germline ends. Germline V gene data show CDR1 as LNHNV and CDR2 as YYDKDF (reference sequence). Described time point: new active TB diagnosis, blood taken before or within 7 days of starting treatment. On average about 100,000 T cells per donor were immunosequenced. Profiled with immunoSEQ multiplex PCR; TCRdb holds only in-frame clones, not every one. The top ten hold around 7% of the sample, which has 25,000 to 35,000 clones, 92% seen once. This clonotype was sampled from an adult with tuberculosis. Some clones in this sample may be carry-over from other donors' samples. Specimen: PBMCs, collected at tuberculosis diagnosis. This sequence joins TRBV15 and TRBJ1-5; D remains unclear. This CDR3 is CATSLRHNNQPQHF. CDR3 nucleotides: TGTGCCACCAGCCTAAGACACAACAATCAGCCCCAGCATTTT.